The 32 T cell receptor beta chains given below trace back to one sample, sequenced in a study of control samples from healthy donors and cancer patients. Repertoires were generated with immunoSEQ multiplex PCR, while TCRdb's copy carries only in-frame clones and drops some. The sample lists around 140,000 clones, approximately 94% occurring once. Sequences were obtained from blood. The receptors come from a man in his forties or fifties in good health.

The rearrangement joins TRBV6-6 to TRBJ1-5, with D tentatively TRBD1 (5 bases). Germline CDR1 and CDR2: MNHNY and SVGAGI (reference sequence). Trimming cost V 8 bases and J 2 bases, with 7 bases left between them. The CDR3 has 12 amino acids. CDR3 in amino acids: CASGTGNQPQHF. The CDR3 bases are TGTGCCAGCGGGACGGGCAATCAGCCCCAGCATTTT.

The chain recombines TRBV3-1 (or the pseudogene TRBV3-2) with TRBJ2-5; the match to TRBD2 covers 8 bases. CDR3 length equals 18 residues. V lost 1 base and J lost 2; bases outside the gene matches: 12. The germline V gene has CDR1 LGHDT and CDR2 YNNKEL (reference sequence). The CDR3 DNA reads TGTGCCAGCAGCCAAGCCCGAGCCCTCGCTAGCGGGCAAGAGACCCAGTACTTC. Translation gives CASSQARALASGQETQYF.

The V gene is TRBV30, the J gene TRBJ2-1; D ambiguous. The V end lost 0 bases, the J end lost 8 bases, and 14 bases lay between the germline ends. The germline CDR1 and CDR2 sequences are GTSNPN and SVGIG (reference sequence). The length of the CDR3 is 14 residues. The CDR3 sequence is CAWSVLIAGHEQFF. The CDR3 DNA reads TGTGCCTGGAGTGTACTAATAGCAGGTCATGAGCAGTTCTTC.

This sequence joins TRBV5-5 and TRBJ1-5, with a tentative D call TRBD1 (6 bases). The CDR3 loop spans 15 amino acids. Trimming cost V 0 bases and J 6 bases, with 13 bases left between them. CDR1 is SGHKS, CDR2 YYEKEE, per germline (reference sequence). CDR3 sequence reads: CASSLEAGVVQPQHF. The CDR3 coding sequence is TGTGCCAGCAGCTTGGAGGCAGGGGTTGTTCAGCCCCAGCATTTT.

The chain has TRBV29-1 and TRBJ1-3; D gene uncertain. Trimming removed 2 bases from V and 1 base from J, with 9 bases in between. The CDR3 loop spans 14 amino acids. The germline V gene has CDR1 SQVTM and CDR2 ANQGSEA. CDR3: CSVESVSSGNTIYF. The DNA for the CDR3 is TGCAGCGTTGAAAGTGTGTCTTCTGGAAACACCATATATTTT.

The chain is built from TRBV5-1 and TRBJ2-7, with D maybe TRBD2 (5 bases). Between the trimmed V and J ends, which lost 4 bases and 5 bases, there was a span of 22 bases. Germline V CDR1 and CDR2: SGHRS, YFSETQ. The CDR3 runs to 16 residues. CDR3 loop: CASSLEAFGVPNEQYF. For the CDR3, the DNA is TGCGCCAGCAGCCTGGAGGCTTTCGGGGTCCCCAACGAGCAGTACTTC.

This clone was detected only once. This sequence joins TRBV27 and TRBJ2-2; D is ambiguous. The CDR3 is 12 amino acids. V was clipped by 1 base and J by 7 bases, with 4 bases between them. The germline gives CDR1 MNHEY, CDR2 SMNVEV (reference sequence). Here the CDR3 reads CASSLLVGELFF. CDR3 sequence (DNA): TGTGCCAGCAGTTTATTGGTCGGGGAGCTGTTTTTT.

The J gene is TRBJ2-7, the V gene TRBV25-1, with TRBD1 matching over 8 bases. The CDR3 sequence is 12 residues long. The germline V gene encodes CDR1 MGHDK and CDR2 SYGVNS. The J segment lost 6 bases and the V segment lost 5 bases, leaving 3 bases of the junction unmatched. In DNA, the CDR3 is TGTGCCAGCAGTAAGACAGGGGTCGAGCAGTACTTC. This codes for CASSKTGVEQYF.

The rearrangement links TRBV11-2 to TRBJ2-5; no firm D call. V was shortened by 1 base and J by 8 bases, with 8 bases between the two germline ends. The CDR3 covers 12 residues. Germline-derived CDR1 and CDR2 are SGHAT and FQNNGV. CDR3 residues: CASSLVPETQYF. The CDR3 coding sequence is TGTGCCAGCAGCTTAGTCCCCGAAACCCAGTACTTC.

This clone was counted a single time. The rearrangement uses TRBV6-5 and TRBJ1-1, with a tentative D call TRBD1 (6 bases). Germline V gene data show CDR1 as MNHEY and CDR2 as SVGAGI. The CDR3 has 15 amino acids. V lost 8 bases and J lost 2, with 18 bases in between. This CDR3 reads CASFKGGFYNTEAFF. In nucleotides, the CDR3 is TGTGCCAGCTTCAAGGGGGGGTTTTATAACACTGAAGCTTTCTTT.

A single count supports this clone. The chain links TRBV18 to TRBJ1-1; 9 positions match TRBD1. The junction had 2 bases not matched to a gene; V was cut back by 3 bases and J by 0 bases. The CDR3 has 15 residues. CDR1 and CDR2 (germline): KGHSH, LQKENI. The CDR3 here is CASSPTGGLNTEAFF. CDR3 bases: TGTGCCAGCTCACCGACAGGGGGGTTGAACACTGAAGCTTTCTTT.

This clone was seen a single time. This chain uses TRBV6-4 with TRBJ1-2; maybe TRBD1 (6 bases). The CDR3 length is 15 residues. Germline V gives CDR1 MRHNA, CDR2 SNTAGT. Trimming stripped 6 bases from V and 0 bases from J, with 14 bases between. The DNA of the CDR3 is TGTGCCAGCAGGGAGAGCAGGGGAACTAACTATGGCTACACCTTC. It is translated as CASRESRGTNYGYTF.

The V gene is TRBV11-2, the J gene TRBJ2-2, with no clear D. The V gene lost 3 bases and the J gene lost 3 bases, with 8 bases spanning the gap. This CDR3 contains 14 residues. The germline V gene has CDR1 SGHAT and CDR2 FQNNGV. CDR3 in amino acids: CASSFLKDTGELFF. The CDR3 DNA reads TGTGCCAGCAGCTTTCTGAAGGACACCGGGGAGCTGTTTTTT.

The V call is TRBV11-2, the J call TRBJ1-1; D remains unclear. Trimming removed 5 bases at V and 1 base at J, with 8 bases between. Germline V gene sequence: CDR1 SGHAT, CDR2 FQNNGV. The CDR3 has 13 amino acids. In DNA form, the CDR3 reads TGTGCCAGCAGCCTGTCGGGGAACACTGAAGCTTTCTTT. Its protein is CASSLSGNTEAFF.

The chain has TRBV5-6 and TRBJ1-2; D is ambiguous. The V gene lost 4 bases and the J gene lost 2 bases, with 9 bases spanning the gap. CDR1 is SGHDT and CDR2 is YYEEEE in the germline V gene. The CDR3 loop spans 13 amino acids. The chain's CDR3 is CASSRDGNYGYTF. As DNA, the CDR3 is TGTGCCAGCAGCCGCGACGGAAACTATGGCTACACCTTC.

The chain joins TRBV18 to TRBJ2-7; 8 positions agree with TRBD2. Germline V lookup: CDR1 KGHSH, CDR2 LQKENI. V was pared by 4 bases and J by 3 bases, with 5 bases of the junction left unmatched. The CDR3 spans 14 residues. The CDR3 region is CASSRQAGDYEQYF. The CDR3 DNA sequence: TGTGCCAGCTCACGCCAAGCGGGAGACTACGAGCAGTACTTC.

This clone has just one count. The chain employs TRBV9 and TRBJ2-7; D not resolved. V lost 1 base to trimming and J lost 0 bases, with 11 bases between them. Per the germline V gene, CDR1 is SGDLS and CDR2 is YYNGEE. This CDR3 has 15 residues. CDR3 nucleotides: TGTGCCAGCAGCGTATCGCCCGGAGACTCCTACGAGCAGTACTTC. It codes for CASSVSPGDSYEQYF.

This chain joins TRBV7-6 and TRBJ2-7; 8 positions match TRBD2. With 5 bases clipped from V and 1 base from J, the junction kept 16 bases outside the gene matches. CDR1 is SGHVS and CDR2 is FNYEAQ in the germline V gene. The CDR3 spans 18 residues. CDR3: CASSPRGGRGASSYEQYF. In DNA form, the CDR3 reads TGTGCCAGCAGCCCTAGAGGGGGGCGGGGGGCCTCATCCTACGAGCAGTACTTC. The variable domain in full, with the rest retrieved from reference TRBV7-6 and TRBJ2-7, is GAGVSQSPRYKVTKRGQDVALRCDPISGHVSLYWYRQALGQGPEFLTYFNYEAQQDKSGLPNDRFSAERPEGSISTLTIQRTEQRDSAMYRCASSPRGGRGASSYEQYFGPGTRLTVT.

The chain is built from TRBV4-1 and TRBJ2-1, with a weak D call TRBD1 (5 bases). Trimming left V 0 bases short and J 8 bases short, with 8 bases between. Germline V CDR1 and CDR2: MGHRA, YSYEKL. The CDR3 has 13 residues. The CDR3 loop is CASSQETGHEQFF. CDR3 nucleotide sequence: TGCGCCAGCAGCCAAGAAACAGGTCATGAGCAGTTCTTC.

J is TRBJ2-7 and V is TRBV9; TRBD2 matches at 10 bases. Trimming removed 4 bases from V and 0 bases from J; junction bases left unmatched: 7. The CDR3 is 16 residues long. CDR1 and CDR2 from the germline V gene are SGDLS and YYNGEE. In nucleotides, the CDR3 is TGTGCCAGCAGCACTACCGGACTAGCGGCCTCCTACGAGCAGTACTTC. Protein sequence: CASSTTGLAASYEQYF.

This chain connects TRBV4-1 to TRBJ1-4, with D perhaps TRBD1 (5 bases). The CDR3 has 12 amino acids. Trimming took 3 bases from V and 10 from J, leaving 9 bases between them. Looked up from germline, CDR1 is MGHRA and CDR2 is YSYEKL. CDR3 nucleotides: TGCGCCAGCAGCCATCCTCAGGGAAAACTGTTTTTT. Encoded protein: CASSHPQGKLFF.

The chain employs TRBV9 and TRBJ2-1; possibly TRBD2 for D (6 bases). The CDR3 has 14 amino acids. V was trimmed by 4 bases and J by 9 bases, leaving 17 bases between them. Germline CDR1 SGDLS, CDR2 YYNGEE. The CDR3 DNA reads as TGTGCCAGCAGCCCTGCGGGACTTTGGCGTGAGCAGTTCTTC. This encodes CASSPAGLWREQFF.

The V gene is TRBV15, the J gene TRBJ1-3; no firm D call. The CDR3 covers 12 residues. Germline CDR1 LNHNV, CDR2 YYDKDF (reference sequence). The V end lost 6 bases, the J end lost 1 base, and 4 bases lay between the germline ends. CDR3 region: CATRSSGNTIYF. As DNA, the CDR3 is TGTGCCACCAGGAGTTCTGGAAACACCATATATTTT. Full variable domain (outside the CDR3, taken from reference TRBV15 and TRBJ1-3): DAMVIQNPRYQVTQFGKPVTLSCSQTLNHNVMYWYQQKSSQAPKLLFHYYDKDFNNEADTPDNFQSRRPNTSFCFLDIRSPGLGDTAMYLCATRSSGNTIYFGEGSWLTVV.

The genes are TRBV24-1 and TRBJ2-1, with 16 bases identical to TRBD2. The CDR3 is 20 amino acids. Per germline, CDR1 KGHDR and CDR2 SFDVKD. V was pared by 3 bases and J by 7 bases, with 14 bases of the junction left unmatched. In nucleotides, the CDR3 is TGTGCCACCAGTGATACCGAGACCGGGACTAGCGGGGGGGCCAGAAATGAGCAGTTCTTC. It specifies CATSDTETGTSGGARNEQFF.

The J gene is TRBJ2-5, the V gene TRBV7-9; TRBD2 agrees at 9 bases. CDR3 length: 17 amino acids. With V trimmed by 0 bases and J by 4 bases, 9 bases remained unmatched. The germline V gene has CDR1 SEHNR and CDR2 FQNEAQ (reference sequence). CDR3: CASSLAVRLADPETQYF. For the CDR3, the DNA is TGTGCCAGCAGCTTAGCGGTGAGACTAGCGGACCCAGAGACCCAGTACTTC.

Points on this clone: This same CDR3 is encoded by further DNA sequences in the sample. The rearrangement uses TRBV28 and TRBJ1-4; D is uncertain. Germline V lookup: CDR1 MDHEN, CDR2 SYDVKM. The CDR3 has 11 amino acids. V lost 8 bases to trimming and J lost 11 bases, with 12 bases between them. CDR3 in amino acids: CASRGTGKLFF. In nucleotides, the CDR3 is TGTGCCAGCCGAGGAACCGGGAAACTGTTTTTT.

The CDR3 is CASSADNTGELFF. CDR3 DNA: TGTGCCAGCAGCGCGGACAACACCGGGGAGCTGTTTTTT. The chain carries TRBV2 and TRBJ2-2; D gene unclear. The CDR3 length is 13 residues. In germline, CDR1 is SNHLY, CDR2 FYNNEI. With 6 bases removed from V and 2 bases from J, the gap between germline ends came to 7 bases.

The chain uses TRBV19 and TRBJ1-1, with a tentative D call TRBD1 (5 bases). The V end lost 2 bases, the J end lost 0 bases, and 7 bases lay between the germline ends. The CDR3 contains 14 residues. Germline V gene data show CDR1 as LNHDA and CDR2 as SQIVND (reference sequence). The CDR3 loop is CASSIQGLNTEAFF. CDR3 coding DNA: TGTGCCAGTAGTATACAGGGTTTGAACACTGAAGCTTTCTTT.

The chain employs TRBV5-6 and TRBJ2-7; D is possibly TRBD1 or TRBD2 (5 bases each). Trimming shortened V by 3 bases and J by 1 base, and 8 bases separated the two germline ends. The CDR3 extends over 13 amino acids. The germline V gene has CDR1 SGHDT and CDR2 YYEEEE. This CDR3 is CASSSGTSYEQYF. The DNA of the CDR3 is TGTGCCAGCAGCTCCGGGACGTCCTACGAGCAGTACTTC.

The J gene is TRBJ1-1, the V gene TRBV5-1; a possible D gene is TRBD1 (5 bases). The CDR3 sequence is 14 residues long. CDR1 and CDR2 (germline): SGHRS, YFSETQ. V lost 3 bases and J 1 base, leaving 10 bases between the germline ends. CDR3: CASSSRTRNTEAFF. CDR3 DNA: TGCGCCAGCAGCTCTAGGACAAGGAACACTGAAGCTTTCTTT.

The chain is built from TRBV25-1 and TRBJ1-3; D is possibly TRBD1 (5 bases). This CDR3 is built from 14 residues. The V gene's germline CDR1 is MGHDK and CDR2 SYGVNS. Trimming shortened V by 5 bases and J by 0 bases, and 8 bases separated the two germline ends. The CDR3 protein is CASSRGGSGNTIYF. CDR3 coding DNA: TGTGCCAGCAGTCGGGGGGGCTCTGGAAACACCATATATTTT.

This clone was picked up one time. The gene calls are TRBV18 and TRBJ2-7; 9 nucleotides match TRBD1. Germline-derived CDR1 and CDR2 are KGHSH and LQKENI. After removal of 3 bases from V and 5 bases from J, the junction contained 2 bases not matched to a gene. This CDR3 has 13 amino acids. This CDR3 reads CASSPWTGDEQYF. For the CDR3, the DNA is TGTGCCAGCTCACCTTGGACAGGGGACGAGCAGTACTTC.